This T cell receptor beta chain is drawn from a study of tissue T cells after allogeneic stem cell transplantation. Study-level results: Motif-based clustering found tissue-specific repertoire signatures shared across patients, though few clones were shared.

V shed 0 bases, J shed 4 bases, and the junction held 7 bases outside the gene matches. CDR1 and CDR2 (germline): SGHSA, FRNQAP. The length of the CDR3 is 17 residues. This table comes from immunoSEQ multiplex PCR, and its TCRdb copy is limited to in-frame clones, with some not included. The sample includes 2,800 or so clones, 48% of them seen just once. As concerns this clone: The antigen is undetermined. Genes and germline are mouse. The CDR3 is cut off 1 residue early in the read; its end comes from the germline J gene.

The time point denotes: mouse harvest day 14 after allogeneic transplant. Mouse grafts combined 10^7 T-cell-depleted bone marrow cells with 10^6 splenic CD5+ T cells. The specimen was lymph node tissue. The sequence was collected from a female BALB/c mouse given C57BL/6 T cells with graft-versus-host disease after an allogeneic hematopoietic cell transplant. This sequence joins TRBV16 and TRBJ2-2, with 8 bases lining up with TRBD1. The CDR3 loop reads CASSLDLQGAGTGQLYF. The sequenced part of the CDR3 DNA is TGTGCAAGCAGCTTAGATCTCCAGGGGGCGGGCACCGGGCAGCTCTAC.